This T cell receptor (beta chain) is drawn from a study of liver allograft versus peripheral blood T cells. Background on the study: Comparing T cell receptor repertoires in transplanted livers with those in recipients' peripheral blood was part of the design.

General observations from the study: Liver allograft repertoires of T cell receptors reportedly diverged from peripheral blood repertoires.

This clonotype ranks as medium-sized. Antigen specificity is unknown. Germline V lookup: CDR1 MDHEN, CDR2 SYDVKM. The length of the CDR3 is 14 residues. V lost 2 bases to trimming and J lost 3 bases, with 10 bases between them. TCRdb re-derived calls from the reads in MiXCR, one entry per CDR3 protein. The sample consists of approximately 12,000 distinct CDR3 sequences, around 23% of them appearing once. This rearrangement joins TRBV28 to TRBJ1-1, with a possible D match to TRBD1 (5 bases). This TCR was sampled from a human patient who had a liver transplant. Some T cells here may be from the graft donor. CDR3 sequence (DNA): TGTGCCAGCAGTTTAGGCTGGGGGGACACTGAAGCTTTCTTT. Translating gives CASSLGWGDTEAFF.